These 12 T cell receptor beta chains share one sample of origin, sequenced in a study of shared clonotypes between healthy human individuals. The naive CD8 subset, CD45RO-negative cells positively selected for CCR7, excluded terminally differentiated effector memory CD45RA+ cells. Data came from immunoSEQ multiplex PCR; TCRdb stores just in-frame clones and leaves some out. The top ten hold around 24% of the sample, which has about 870,000 clones, 80% to 95% seen once. Sequences were obtained from naive CD8+ T cells sorted from blood. The receptors originated from a young man in good health.

This chain uses TRBV6-5 with TRBJ2-7; D gene unclear. The CDR3 is made up of 14 amino acids. The germline V gene encodes CDR1 MNHEY and CDR2 SVGAGI. The V and J ends lost 6 bases and 2 bases respectively, with 14 bases between them. The CDR3 DNA is TGTGCCAGCAGCTCCTCCGGCGGTACCTACGAGCAGTACTTC. It translates to CASSSSGGTYEQYF.

The J gene is TRBJ2-7, the V gene TRBV7-9, with D possibly called TRBD1 or TRBD2 (5 bases each). CDR1 and CDR2 (germline): SEHNR, FQNEAQ (reference sequence). This CDR3 contains 15 residues. The V end was cut by 3 bases, the J end by 5 bases, with 17 bases between. The CDR3 bases are TGTGCCAGCAGCTTTATGGGGGTAAAGGCGGACGAGCAGTACTTC. Its translation: CASSFMGVKADEQYF. Full variable domain (outside the CDR3, taken from reference TRBV7-9 and TRBJ2-7): DTGVSQNPRHKITKRGQNVTFRCDPISEHNRLYWYRQTLGQGPEFLTYFQNEAQLEKSRLLSDRFSAERPKGSFSTLEIQRTEQGDSAMYLCASSFMGVKADEQYFGPGTRLTVT.

V is TRBV10-1 and J is TRBJ2-5; D call uncertain. The CDR3 loop spans 12 amino acids. Per germline, CDR1 WNHNN and CDR2 SYGVQD (reference sequence). The V end was cut by 7 bases, the J end by 5 bases, with 11 bases between. CDR3 in amino acids: CASTIFRETQYF. DNA of the CDR3: TGCGCCAGCACTATCTTTCGGGAGACCCAGTACTTC.

The chain employs TRBV10-3 and TRBJ1-3, with 9 bases that match TRBD1. The germline CDR1 and CDR2 sequences are ENHRY and SYGVKD. With V trimmed by 5 bases and J by 8 bases, 7 bases remained unmatched. This CDR3 has 14 amino acids. The CDR3 coding sequence is TGTGCCATCAGTTCCACAGGGGGCCGGGACACCATATATTTT. Its protein is CAISSTGGRDTIYF.

This clone occurred a few times. This specimen includes other DNA sequences encoding the same CDR3. The chain has TRBV27 and TRBJ1-5; D unresolved. Germline V gives CDR1 MNHEY, CDR2 SMNVEV (reference sequence). The CDR3 extends over 14 amino acids. V was clipped by 2 bases and J by 0 bases, with 5 bases between them. This CDR3 is CASSLVASNQPQHF. The CDR3 nucleotides are TGTGCCAGCAGTTTAGTAGCTAGCAATCAGCCCCAGCATTTT.

V is TRBV18 and J is TRBJ2-2, with D uncertain. Germline V CDR1 and CDR2: KGHSH, LQKENI. V dropped 0 bases and J dropped 3 bases, with 23 bases sitting between them. This CDR3 comprises 20 residues. This CDR3 is CASSPPQAVWLIGHTGELFF. The CDR3 DNA reads as TGTGCCAGCTCACCACCCCAGGCTGTCTGGCTAATTGGACACACCGGGGAGCTGTTTTTT.

The rearrangement uses TRBV27 and TRBJ2-7, with D perhaps TRBD1 (6 bases). CDR1 is MNHEY, CDR2 SMNVEV, per germline (reference sequence). The CDR3 covers 14 residues. The germline V and J ends were trimmed by 5 bases and 4 bases, with 15 bases remaining between them. The CDR3 coding sequence is TGTGCCAGCAGTCCCCGACAGGAGTCTTACGAGCAGTACTTC. This gives the protein CASSPRQESYEQYF.

V gene TRBV6-1 combines with J gene TRBJ1-3; D is unclear. Germline V CDR1 and CDR2: MNHNS, SASEGT. The V end was cut by 1 base, the J end by 2 bases, with 3 bases between. This CDR3 is 13 amino acids long. The CDR3 DNA reads as TGTGCCAGCAGTGAAGAGCCTGGAAACACCATATATTTT. It is translated as CASSEEPGNTIYF.

CDR3 loop: CASSLGRRASTDTQYF. The CDR3 coding sequence is TGTGCCAGCAGCTTAGGTCGCAGGGCAAGCACAGATACGCAGTATTTT. J is TRBJ2-3 and V is TRBV7-2, with D possibly being TRBD1 (5 bases). This CDR3 is 16 amino acids long. Germline assignment: CDR1 SGHTA and CDR2 FQGNSA. The germline V and J ends were trimmed by 1 base and 0 bases, with 11 bases remaining between them. Supplemented by reference TRBV7-2 and TRBJ2-3, the full variable domain reads GAGVSQSPSNKVTEKGKDVELRCDPISGHTALYWYRQSLGQGLEFLIYFQGNSAPDKSGLPSDRFSAERTGGSVSTLTIQRTQQEDSAVYLCASSLGRRASTDTQYFGPGTRLTVL.

This chain links TRBV16 with TRBJ1-1, with D unresolved. Germline values: CDR1 KGHSY, CDR2 FQNENV. V was clipped by 0 bases and J by 6 bases, with 14 bases between them. The CDR3 has 15 residues. The CDR3 nucleotides read TGTGCCAGCAGCCAATCGTTCATTCTCGGGGCTGAAGCTTTCTTT. Translation: CASSQSFILGAEAFF.

This clone was seen a few times. The rearrangement links TRBV2 to TRBJ1-2; 7 bases match TRBD1. Germline trimming cut 10 bases from V and 4 bases from J; bases unmatched to any gene: 6. CDR1 and CDR2 (germline): SNHLY, FYNNEI. There are 12 residues in the CDR3. The CDR3 reads CATGDSVYGYTF. The CDR3 DNA reads as TGTGCCACGGGGGACAGCGTCTATGGCTACACCTTC.

J is TRBJ2-1 and V is TRBV5-6; possibly TRBD2 for D (7 bases). V gave up 2 bases and J gave up 7 bases, with 19 bases separating them. CDR1 and CDR2 (germline): SGHDT, YYEEEE. The CDR3 runs 16 residues. In DNA form, the CDR3 reads TGTGCCAGCAGCTTCGCAGGGGACTATTTGCAAAATGAGCAGTTCTTC. Encoded protein: CASSFAGDYLQNEQFF.